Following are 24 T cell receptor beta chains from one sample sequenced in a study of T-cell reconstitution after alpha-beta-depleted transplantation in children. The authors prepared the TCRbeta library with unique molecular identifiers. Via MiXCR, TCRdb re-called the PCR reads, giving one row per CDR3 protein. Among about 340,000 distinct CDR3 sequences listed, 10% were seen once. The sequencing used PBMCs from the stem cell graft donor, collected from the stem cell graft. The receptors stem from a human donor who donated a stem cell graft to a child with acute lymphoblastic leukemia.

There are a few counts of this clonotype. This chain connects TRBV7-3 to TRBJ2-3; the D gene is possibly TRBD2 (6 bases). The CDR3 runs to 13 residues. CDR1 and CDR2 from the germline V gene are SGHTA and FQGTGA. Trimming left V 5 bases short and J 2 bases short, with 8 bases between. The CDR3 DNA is TGTGCCAGCAGCGCGGACTACACAGATACGCAGTATTTT. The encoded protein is CASSADYTDTQYF.

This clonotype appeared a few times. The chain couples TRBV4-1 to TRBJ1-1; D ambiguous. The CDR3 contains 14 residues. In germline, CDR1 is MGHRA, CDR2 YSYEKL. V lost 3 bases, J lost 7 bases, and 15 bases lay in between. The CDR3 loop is CASSHAPPLGEAFF. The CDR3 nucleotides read TGCGCCAGCAGCCACGCGCCCCCACTCGGTGAAGCTTTCTTT.

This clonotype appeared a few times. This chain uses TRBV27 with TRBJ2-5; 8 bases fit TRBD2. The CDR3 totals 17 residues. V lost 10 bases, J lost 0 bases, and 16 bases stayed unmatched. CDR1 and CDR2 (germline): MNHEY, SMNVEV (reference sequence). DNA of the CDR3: TGTGCCAACAATGAACCACTCCACGGGAGGGACCAAGAGACCCAGTACTTC. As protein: CANNEPLHGRDQETQYF.

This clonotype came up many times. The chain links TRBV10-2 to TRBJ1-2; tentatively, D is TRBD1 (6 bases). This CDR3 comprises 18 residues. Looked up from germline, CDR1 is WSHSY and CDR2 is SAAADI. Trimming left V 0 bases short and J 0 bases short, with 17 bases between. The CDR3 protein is CASSESYTGIDANYGYTF. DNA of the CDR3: TGCGCCAGCAGTGAGTCTTATACAGGGATCGATGCTAACTATGGCTACACCTTC.

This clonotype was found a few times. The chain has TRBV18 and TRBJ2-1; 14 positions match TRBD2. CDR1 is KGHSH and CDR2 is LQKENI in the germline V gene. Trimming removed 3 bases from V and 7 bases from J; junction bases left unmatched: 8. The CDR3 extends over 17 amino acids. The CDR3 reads CASSPGTSGRTWNEQFF. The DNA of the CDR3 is TGTGCCAGCTCACCCGGGACTAGCGGGAGAACTTGGAATGAGCAGTTCTTC.

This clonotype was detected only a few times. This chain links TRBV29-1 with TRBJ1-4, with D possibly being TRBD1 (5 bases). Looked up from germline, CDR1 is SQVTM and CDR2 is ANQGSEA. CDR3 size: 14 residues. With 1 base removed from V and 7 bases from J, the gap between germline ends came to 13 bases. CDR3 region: CSVEGDARGEKLFF. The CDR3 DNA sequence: TGCAGCGTTGAAGGAGATGCTAGGGGTGAAAAACTGTTTTTT.

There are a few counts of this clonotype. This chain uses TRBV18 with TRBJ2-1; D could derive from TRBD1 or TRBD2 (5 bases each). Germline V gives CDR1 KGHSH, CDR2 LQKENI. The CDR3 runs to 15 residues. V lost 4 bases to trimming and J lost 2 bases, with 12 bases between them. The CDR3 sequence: CASSRFGAPYNEQFF. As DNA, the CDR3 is TGTGCCAGCTCACGGTTCGGGGCCCCCTACAATGAGCAGTTCTTC.

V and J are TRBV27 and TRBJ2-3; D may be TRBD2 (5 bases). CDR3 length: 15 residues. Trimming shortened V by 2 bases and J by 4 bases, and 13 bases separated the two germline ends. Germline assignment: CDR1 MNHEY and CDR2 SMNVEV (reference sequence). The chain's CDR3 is CASSLIREIPDTQYF. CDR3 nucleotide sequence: TGTGCCAGCAGTTTAATCCGGGAAATCCCAGATACGCAGTATTTT.

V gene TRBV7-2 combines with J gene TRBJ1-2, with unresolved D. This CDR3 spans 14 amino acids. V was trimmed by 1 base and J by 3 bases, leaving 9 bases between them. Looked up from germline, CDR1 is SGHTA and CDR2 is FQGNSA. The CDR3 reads CASSLGPKYYGYTF. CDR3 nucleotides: TGTGCCAGCAGCTTAGGTCCCAAATACTATGGCTACACCTTC.

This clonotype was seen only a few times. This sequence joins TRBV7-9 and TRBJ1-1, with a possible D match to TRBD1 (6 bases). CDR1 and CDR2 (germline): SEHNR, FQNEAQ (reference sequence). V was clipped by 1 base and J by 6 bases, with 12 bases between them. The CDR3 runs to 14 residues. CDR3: CASSLVTGTPEAFF. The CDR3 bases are TGTGCCAGCAGCTTAGTGACCGGGACACCTGAAGCTTTCTTT.

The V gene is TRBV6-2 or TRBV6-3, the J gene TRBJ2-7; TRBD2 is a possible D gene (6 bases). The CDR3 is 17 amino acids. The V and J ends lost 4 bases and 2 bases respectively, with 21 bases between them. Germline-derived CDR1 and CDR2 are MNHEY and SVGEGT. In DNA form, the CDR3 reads TGTGCCAGCAGTTCCGGTTTACTACTCGGGAGCGCCTACGAGCAGTACTTC. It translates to CASSSGLLLGSAYEQYF.

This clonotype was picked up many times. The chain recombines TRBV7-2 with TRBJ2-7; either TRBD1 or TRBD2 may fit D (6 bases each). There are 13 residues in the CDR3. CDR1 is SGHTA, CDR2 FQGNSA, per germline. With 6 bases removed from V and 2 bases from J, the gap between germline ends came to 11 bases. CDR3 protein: CASRRGLPYEQYF. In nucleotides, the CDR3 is TGTGCCAGCAGACGGGGGCTACCCTACGAGCAGTACTTC.

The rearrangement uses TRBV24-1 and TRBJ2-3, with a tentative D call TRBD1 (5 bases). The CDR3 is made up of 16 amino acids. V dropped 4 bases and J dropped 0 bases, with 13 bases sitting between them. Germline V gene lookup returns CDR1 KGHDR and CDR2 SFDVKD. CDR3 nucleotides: TGTGCCACCAGTGACCCTGACAGCTCTAGCACAGATACGCAGTATTTT. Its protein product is CATSDPDSSSTDTQYF.

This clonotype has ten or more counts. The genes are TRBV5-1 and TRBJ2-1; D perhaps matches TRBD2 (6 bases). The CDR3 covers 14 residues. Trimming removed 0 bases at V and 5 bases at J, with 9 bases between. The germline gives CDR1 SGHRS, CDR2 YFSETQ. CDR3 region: CASSLAGGHNEQFF. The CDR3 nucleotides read TGCGCCAGCAGCTTGGCCGGGGGACACAATGAGCAGTTCTTC.

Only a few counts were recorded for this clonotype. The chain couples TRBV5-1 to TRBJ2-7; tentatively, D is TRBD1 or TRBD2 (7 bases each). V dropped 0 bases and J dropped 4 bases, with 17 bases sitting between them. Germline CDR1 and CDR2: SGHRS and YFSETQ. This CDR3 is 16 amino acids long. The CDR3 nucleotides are TGCGCCAGCAGCTTGGGGGACAGCGGGACTGGATACGAGCAGTACTTC. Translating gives CASSLGDSGTGYEQYF.

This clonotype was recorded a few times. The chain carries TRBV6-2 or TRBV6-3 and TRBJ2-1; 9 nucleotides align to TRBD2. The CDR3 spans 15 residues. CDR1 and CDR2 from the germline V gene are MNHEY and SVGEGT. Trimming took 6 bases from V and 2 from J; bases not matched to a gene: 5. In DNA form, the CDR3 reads TGTGCCAGCAGAGGACTAGCGCAAGCCTACAATGAGCAGTTCTTC. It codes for CASRGLAQAYNEQFF.

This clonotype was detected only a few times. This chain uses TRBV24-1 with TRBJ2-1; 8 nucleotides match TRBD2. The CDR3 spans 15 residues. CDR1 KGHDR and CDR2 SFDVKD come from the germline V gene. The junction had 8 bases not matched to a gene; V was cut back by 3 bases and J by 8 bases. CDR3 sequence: CATSDRVAGRHEQFF. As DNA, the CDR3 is TGTGCCACCAGTGATAGAGTAGCGGGAAGACATGAGCAGTTCTTC.

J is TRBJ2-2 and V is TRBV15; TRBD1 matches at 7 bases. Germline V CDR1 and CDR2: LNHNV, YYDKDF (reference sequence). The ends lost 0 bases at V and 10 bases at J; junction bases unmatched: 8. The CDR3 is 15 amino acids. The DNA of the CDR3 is TGTGCCACCAGCAGAGATAGAGGGGGCAACGCGGAGCTGTTTTTT. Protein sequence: CATSRDRGGNAELFF.

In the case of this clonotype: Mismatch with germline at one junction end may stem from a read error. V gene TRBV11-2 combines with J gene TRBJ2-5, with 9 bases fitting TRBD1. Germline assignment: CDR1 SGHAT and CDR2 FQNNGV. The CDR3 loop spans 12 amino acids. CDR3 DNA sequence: TGTGCCAGCAGCTTAGTCCCGGGACAGGGAGACTTC. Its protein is CASSLVPGQGDF.

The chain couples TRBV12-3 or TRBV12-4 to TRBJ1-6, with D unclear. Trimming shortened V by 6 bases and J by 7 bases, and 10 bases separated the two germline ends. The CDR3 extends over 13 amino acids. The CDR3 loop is CASSLGANSPLHF. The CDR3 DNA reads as TGTGCCAGCAGCCTGGGAGCCAATTCACCCCTCCACTTT.

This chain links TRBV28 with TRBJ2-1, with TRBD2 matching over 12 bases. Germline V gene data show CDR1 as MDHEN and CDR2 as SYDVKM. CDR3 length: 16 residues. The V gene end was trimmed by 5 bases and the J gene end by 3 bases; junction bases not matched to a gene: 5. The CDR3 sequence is CASSPTSGRDYNEQFF. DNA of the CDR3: TGTGCCAGCAGTCCGACTAGCGGGAGAGACTACAATGAGCAGTTCTTC.

The CDR3, as DNA: TGCAGTGCTGAAAACGGCAGGGGGCAGTTCTTC. It yields the protein CSAENGRGQFF. The rearrangement links TRBV20-1 to TRBJ2-1; D is possibly TRBD1 (6 bases). This CDR3 is 11 amino acids long. Germline V gene sequence: CDR1 DFQATT, CDR2 SNEGSKA (reference sequence). V was trimmed by 5 bases and J by 12 bases, leaving 14 bases between them.

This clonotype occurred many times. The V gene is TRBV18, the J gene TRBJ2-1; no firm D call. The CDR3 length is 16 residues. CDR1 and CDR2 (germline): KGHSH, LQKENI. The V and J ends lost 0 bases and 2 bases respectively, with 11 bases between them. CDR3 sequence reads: CASSPPVKAPYNEQFF. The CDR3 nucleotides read TGTGCCAGCTCACCACCGGTAAAGGCACCCTACAATGAGCAGTTCTTC.

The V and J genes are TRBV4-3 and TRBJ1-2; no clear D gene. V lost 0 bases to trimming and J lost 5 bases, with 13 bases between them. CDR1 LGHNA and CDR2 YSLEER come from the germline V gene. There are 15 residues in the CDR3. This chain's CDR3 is CASSQDAVSSYGYTF. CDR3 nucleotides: TGCGCCAGCAGCCAAGATGCGGTTAGCTCATATGGCTACACCTTC.